One TCR beta chain is described in this entry. As yet, its antigen is unknown. The CDR3 has 15 residues. V was shortened by 1 base and J by 1 base, with 10 bases between the two germline ends. Germline V CDR1 and CDR2: SGHTA, FQGNSA. The sample belongs to a study of shared clonotypes between healthy human individuals. Findings and caveats of the study: Some clonotypes were shared by all four sorted-subset donors, while others were not shared. The non-shared ones had lower generation probabilities than the shared ones.

This was a deep-level run. The assay was immunoSEQ multiplex PCR, and TCRdb's table has in-frame clones only and misses some. The sample records 2 million to 2.5 million clones, 85% to 95% being singletons. The sequence was obtained from a man aged 18 to 30 in good health. Some clones in this sample may be carry-over from other donors' samples. This sequence joins TRBV7-2 and TRBJ1-1; unclear D gene. The specimen was naive CD4+ T cells from PBMCs. As to subset: CD45RA+ positively selected. The CDR3 DNA reads TGTGCCAGCAGCTTAGGTGCGACACGGAACACTGAAGCTTTCTTT. It translates to CASSLGATRNTEAFF.